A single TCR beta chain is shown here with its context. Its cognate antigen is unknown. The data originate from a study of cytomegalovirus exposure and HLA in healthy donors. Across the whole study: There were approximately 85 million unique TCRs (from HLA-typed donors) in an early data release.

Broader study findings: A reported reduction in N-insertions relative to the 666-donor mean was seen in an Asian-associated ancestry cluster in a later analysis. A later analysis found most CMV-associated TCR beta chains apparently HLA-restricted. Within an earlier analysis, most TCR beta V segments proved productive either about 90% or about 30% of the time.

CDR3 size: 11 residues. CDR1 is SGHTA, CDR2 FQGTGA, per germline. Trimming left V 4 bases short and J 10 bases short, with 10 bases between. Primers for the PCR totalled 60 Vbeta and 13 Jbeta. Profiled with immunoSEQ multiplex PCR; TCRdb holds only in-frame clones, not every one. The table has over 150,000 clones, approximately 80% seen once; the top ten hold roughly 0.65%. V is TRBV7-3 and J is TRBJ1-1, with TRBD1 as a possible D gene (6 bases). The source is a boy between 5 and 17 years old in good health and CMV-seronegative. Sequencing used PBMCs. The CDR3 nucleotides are TGTGCCAGCAGCTCGCAGGGGCTAGCTTTCTTT. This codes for CASSSQGLAFF.